These 8 T cell receptor beta chains came from one sample sequenced in a study of blood T cell repertoires in COVID-19. Produced via immunoSEQ multiplex PCR; TCRdb's table is partial and in-frame only. The sample has some 200,000 clones; 80% are singletons. The source material was PBMCs or T cells enriched from blood (not recorded which). Receptors were obtained from a woman in her 40s with acute COVID-19.

The J gene is TRBJ1-6, the V gene TRBV30; D call uncertain. The germline gives CDR1 GTSNPN, CDR2 SVGIG (reference sequence). V was trimmed by 1 base and J by 7 bases, leaving 11 bases between them. The CDR3 consists of 14 residues. In DNA form, the CDR3 reads TGTGCCTGGAGTGGCGGCGGTTTGAATTCACCCCTCCACTTT. This codes for CAWSGGGLNSPLHF. The full variable domain, in which reference TRBV30 and TRBJ1-6 provide the parts outside the CDR3, is SQTIHQWPATLVQPVGSPLSLECTVEGTSNPNLYWYRQAAGRGLQLLFYSVGIGQISSEVPQNLSASRPQDRQFILSSKKLLLSDSGFYLCAWSGGGLNSPLHFGNGTRLTVT.

The chain couples TRBV5-1 to TRBJ2-2; unclear D gene. From germline, CDR1 is SGHRS and CDR2 YFSETQ. CDR3 length equals 16 residues. V lost 1 base and J lost 0, with 10 bases in between. CDR3 nucleotide sequence: TGCGCCAGCAGCTTGTCTGTGACAACGAACACCGGGGAGCTGTTTTTT. Its protein product is CASSLSVTTNTGELFF.

This sequence joins TRBV6-5 and TRBJ1-5, with D possibly TRBD1 on 6 matching bases. The germline CDR1 and CDR2 sequences are MNHEY and SVGAGI. The CDR3 contains 15 residues. V lost 2 bases and J 3 bases, leaving 11 bases between the germline ends. CDR3 in amino acids: CASSYGQGPNQPQHF. The CDR3 DNA reads as TGTGCCAGCAGTTACGGCCAGGGGCCCAATCAGCCCCAGCATTTT.

J is TRBJ1-1 and V is TRBV5-1; 10 nucleotides match TRBD1. The CDR3 runs 13 residues. Germline V CDR1 and CDR2: SGHRS, YFSETQ. V shed 7 bases and J 1 base; nucleotides not matched to a gene: 1. CDR3 DNA sequence: TGCGCCAGCTGGGACAGGGGGAACACTGAAGCTTTCTTT. This sequence encodes CASWDRGNTEAFF.

This rearrangement joins TRBV6-2 or TRBV6-3 to TRBJ1-6; D may be TRBD1 (6 bases). With 6 bases removed from V and 7 bases from J, the gap between germline ends came to 10 bases. The CDR3 is made up of 13 amino acids. Germline V gene sequence: CDR1 MNHEY, CDR2 SVGEGT. The CDR3 DNA reads TGTGCCAGCAGCGAGGACAGAAATTCACCCCTCCACTTT. Translated: CASSEDRNSPLHF.

The rearrangement uses TRBV12-3 or TRBV12-4 and TRBJ1-2; no definite D call. This CDR3 comprises 13 residues. Trimming removed 1 base at V and 8 bases at J, with 11 bases between. As DNA, the CDR3 is TGTGCCAGCAGTTTAGGTGTGTCCCGGGGCTACACCTTC. It yields the protein CASSLGVSRGYTF.

This rearrangement joins TRBV3-1 (or the pseudogene TRBV3-2) to TRBJ1-3, with D possibly being TRBD1 (5 bases). From germline, CDR1 is LGHDT and CDR2 YNNKEL (reference sequence). The CDR3 totals 16 residues. Trimming stripped 0 bases from V and 0 bases from J, with 9 bases between. Here the CDR3 reads CASSQDGGVSGNTIYF. CDR3 nucleotides: TGTGCCAGCAGCCAAGACGGGGGGGTCTCTGGAAACACCATATATTTT.

The chain uses TRBV5-6 and TRBJ2-3; unclear D gene. The V end lost 0 bases, the J end lost 1 base, and 6 bases lay between the germline ends. This CDR3 is built from 14 residues. Looked up from germline, CDR1 is SGHDT and CDR2 is YYEEEE. CDR3 nucleotide sequence: TGTGCCAGCAGCTTGGTACAGCGCACAGATACGCAGTATTTT. It translates to CASSLVQRTDTQYF. Complete variable domain (other parts from reference TRBV5-6 and TRBJ2-3): DAGVTQSPTHLIKTRGQQVTLRCSPKSGHDTVSWYQQALGQGPQFIFQYYEEEERQRGNFPDRFSGHQFPNYSSELNVNALLLGDSALYLCASSLVQRTDTQYFGPGTRLTVL.